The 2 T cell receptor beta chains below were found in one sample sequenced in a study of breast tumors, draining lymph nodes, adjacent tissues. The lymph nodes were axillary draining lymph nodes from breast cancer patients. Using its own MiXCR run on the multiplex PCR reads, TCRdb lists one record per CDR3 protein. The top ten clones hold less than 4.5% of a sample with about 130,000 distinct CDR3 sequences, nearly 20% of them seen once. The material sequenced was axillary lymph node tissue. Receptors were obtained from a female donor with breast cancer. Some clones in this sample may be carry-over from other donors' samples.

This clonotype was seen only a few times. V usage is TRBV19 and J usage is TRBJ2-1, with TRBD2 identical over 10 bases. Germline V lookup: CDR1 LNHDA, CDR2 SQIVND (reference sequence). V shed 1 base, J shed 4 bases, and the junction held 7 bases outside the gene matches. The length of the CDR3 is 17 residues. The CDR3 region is CASSIGPSGGGYNEQFF. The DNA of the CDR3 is TGTGCCAGTAGTATAGGCCCCAGCGGGGGGGGTTACAATGAGCAGTTCTTC.

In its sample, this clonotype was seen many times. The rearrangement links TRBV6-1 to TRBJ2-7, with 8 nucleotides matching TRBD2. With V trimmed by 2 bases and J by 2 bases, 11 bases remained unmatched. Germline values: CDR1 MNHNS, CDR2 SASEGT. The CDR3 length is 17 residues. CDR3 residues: CASSEPRLARRTYEQYF. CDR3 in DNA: TGTGCCAGCAGTGAACCCCGACTAGCGCGTCGTACCTACGAGCAGTACTTC.